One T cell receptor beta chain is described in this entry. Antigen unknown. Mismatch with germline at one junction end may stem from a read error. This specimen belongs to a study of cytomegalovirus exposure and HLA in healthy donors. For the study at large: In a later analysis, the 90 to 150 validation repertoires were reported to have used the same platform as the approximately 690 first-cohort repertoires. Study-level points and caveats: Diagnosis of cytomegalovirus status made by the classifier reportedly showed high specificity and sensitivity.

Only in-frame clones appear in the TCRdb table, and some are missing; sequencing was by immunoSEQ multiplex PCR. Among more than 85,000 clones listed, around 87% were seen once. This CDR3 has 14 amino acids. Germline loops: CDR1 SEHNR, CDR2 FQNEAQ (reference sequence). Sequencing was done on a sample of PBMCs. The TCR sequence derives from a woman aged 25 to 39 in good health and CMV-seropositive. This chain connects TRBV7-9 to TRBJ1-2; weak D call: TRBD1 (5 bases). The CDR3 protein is CASSLQGARDGYTF. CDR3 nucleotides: TGTGCCAGCAGCCTCCAAGGGGCAAGGGATGGTTACACCTTC.